This TCR beta chain comes out of a study of vaccination effects on CD4 cells after COVID-19. The CDR3 covers 17 residues. CDR1 is MGHRA and CDR2 is YSYEKL in the germline V gene. The ends were cut back, 9 bases at V and 3 bases at J, with 24 bases in the middle. In the case of this clone: What it recognizes is unknown.

Data came from immunoSEQ multiplex PCR; TCRdb stores just in-frame clones and leaves some out. Of 35,000 to 40,000 clones in the sample, around 72% were seen once. Expansion of antigen-specific CD4+ T cells with viral peptide pools was carried out by the ViraFEST assay before sequencing. Following an approximately 9-day culture, CD4+ T cells were purified. This individual tested PCR-positive for SARS-CoV-2 infection between March and December 2020. They grew some 2 million PBMC in each well, adding around 10 IU/ml IL-2 and about 9.9 ug/ml peptides. This TCR was sampled from a human donor who had a prior SARS-CoV-2 infection. The material was CD4+ T cells from PBMCs cultured with HCoV-NL63 spike peptides, obtained before COVID-19 vaccination. The chain couples TRBV4-1 to TRBJ2-4; no definite D call. The CDR3 sequence: CARNRERTLMGKNIQYF. The CDR3 DNA reads TGCGCCAGAAATAGAGAAAGGACGCTCATGGGCAAAAACATTCAGTACTTC.